These 7 T cell receptor beta chains were sequenced from one sample in a study of blood T cells in healthy people across ages. A second about 6 to 12 cycle PCR used barcoded and J-beta primers. TCRdb called the 5' RACE reads again in MiXCR, with one record for every CDR3 protein. Of about 1.1 million distinct CDR3 sequences in the sample, roughly two fifths were seen once. Sequencing was done on a sample of blood. The receptors here all came from a man younger than 35 in good health.

The V gene is TRBV15, the J gene TRBJ1-5; D is uncertain. The V gene's germline CDR1 is LNHNV and CDR2 YYDKDF (reference sequence). Trimming stripped 0 bases from V and 4 bases from J, with 10 bases between. The CDR3 consists of 15 residues. The CDR3: CATSRDRSGNQPQHF. The CDR3 nucleotides read TGTGCCACCAGCAGAGATCGATCGGGGAATCAGCCCCAGCATTTT. The full variable domain, its missing parts supplied by reference TRBV15 and TRBJ1-5, is DAMVIQNPRYQVTQFGKPVTLSCSQTLNHNVMYWYQQKSSQAPKLLFHYYDKDFNNEADTPDNFQSRRPNTSFCFLDIRSPGLGDTAMYLCATSRDRSGNQPQHFGDGTRLSIL.

This chain joins TRBV19 and TRBJ1-1; the D is unclear. The germline V and J ends were trimmed by 6 bases and 0 bases, with 20 bases remaining between them. CDR3 size: 17 residues. The germline gives CDR1 LNHDA, CDR2 SQIVND (reference sequence). The CDR3 spells CASRIREFTAMNTEAFF. The CDR3 DNA sequence: TGTGCCAGTAGGATAAGGGAATTTACTGCTATGAACACTGAAGCTTTCTTT. Full variable domain (rest looked up from reference TRBV19 and TRBJ1-1): DGGITQSPKYLFRKEGQNVTLSCEQNLNHDAMYWYRQDPGQGLRLIYYSQIVNDFQKGDIAEGYSVSREKKESFPLTVTSAQKNPTAFYLCASRIREFTAMNTEAFFGQGTRLTVV.

This clonotype was recorded a few times. The gene calls are TRBV29-1 and TRBJ1-4; D not resolved. Germline V gives CDR1 SQVTM, CDR2 ANQGSEA. This CDR3 region has 11 residues. Trimming left V 7 bases short and J 12 bases short, with 15 bases between. CDR3 protein: CSALGEGELFF. The CDR3 DNA reads as TGCAGCGCCCTGGGTGAGGGTGAACTGTTTTTT.

V is TRBV6-2 or TRBV6-3 and J is TRBJ1-5; D gene unclear. CDR1 and CDR2 from the germline V gene are MNHEY and SVGEGT. The CDR3 is made up of 16 amino acids. V dropped 6 bases and J dropped 2 bases, with 17 bases sitting between them. CDR3 residues: CASSAPRTSGNQPQHF. In DNA, the CDR3 is TGTGCCAGCAGCGCCCCACGGACGTCGGGCAATCAGCCCCAGCATTTT.

This chain uses TRBV2 with TRBJ1-1, with D perhaps TRBD1 (5 bases). Germline loops: CDR1 SNHLY, CDR2 FYNNEI. The V gene lost 6 bases and the J gene lost 8 bases, with 19 bases spanning the gap. The length of the CDR3 is 14 residues. CDR3 DNA sequence: TGTGCCAGCAGCCCCAGGGTGGTCGTGGGGGAAGCTTTCTTT. It specifies CASSPRVVVGEAFF.

The rearrangement uses TRBV6-6 and TRBJ1-2; D gene unclear. Germline V gene lookup returns CDR1 MNHNY and CDR2 SVGAGI (reference sequence). Trimming shortened V by 2 bases and J by 0 bases, and 10 bases separated the two germline ends. The CDR3 consists of 15 residues. The CDR3 here is CASSYPKDPNYGYTF. Written as DNA, the CDR3 is TGTGCCAGCAGTTACCCCAAGGACCCTAACTATGGCTACACCTTC.

The chain combines TRBV9 with TRBJ1-4; the match to TRBD1 covers 8 bases. This CDR3 is built from 18 residues. Germline V CDR1 and CDR2: SGDLS, YYNGEE. V trimming: 0 bases; J trimming: 5 bases; junction bases outside the gene matches: 12. In nucleotides, the CDR3 is TGTGCCAGCAGCGTAGACCACGACAGGGGTGGTCGGAATGAAAAACTGTTTTTT. Encoded protein: CASSVDHDRGGRNEKLFF.